The present T cell receptor (beta chain) was sequenced within a study of blood T cell repertoires in COVID-19 (dated by TCRdb to the early 2020s). Regarding the complete study: Collaborator samples came from the United States, Italy and Spain and covered acute and convalescent phases of COVID-19. The prospective study material was composed of cDNA or gDNA derived from T cells, B-cell-depleted T cells, or PBMCs. Subjects who had been exposed to COVID-19, were actively infected with it, or had recovered from it provided the deeply sampled blood TCRbeta repertoires that made up the dataset. A freely available public database, intended as a resource for researchers studying the immune response to SARS-CoV-2, is where the repertoires were released. Samples were obtained from the ongoing ImmuneRACE study (first 160 participants) and from some 1,300 subjects provided by 6 global collaborators. The sample metadata nearly always contained a de-identified subject ID, COVID-19 status, age in years and sex. Where available, HLA class I and class II types were taken from metadata supplied by the sample provider and were not determined by assay-based typing. Study-wide conclusions, independent of this receptor: How much clinical and demographic metadata was included differed by source and by participant, and the metadata was provided uncurated.

The collaborating institutions used their own protocols to collect whole blood in K2EDTA tubes. For TCRbeta analysis, collaborator samples were shipped as frozen whole blood, as isolated PBMCs, or as DNA extracted from either sample type. Inclusive of the bounding cysteine and phenylalanine, the CDR3 is 13 residues long. Solely the CDR3 DNA is kept, with 39 bases framed from the first base. CDR1 is given as SNHLY and CDR2 as FYNNEI, both from the germline V gene. A distance of 15 bases separates the germline ends of V and J, which lose 7 bases and 6 bases respectively. TCRbeta CDR3 regions were amplified from genomic DNA using the immunoSEQ Assay, a bias-controlled multiplex PCR. In the authors' own workflow: Within the assay, amplification of reference gene primers was used to estimate how many nucleated cells each sample contained. To quantify the absolute abundance of each unique TCRbeta CDR3 rearrangement, sequence reads were collapsed and filtered. For each sample, productive Simpson clonality was calculated as the square root of Simpson's diversity index across productive rearrangements. The table comes from immuneACCESS by way of TCRdb, which keeps in-frame sequences with V and J called. Part of the clones is missing from these tables; in studies checked, under half for an unresolved V gene and the rest for unknown reasons. V and J calls and clone size are given by that table; D and trimming were obtained from the DNA. The sample records fewer than 200,000 clones, about 83% of which are singletons. The ten largest account for 7% to 9% of the sample.

Note on this clone: Which antigen it targets is not known. The input lacks base qualities; no much larger clone sits a single base away.

The material sequenced was peripheral blood. The chain couples TRBV2 to TRBJ1-2, with no reliable assignment of the D segment. This clonotype was sampled from a man aged 55 to 70 with acute or convalescent COVID-19. CDR3 protein: CASTPSPSNGYTF. The nucleotide sequence is given as TGTGCCAGCACCCCCTCCCCCAGTAATGGCTACACCTTC.